These T cell receptor beta chains were read from a single sample in a study of low-dose radiotherapy and immunotherapy resistance in tumors. TCRdb processed the reads anew with MiXCR; each CDR3 protein has one entry. The repertoire holds some 53,000 distinct CDR3 sequences, with approximately 31% as singletons. The sequencing here drew on PBMCs, taken after low-dose radiotherapy plus immunotherapy. The receptors here all came from a male donor with rectosigmoid adenocarcinoma. Both conserved end residues are part of each CDR3. A D gene is named only where the DNA matches it firmly. The listing skips clone size in some rows; elsewhere it reads once, few, many or a size class.

>-|TRBV2|TRBJ2-3|-|14
TGTGCCAGCAGTCTGGACAAGAGCACAGATACGCAGTATTTT
CASSLDKSTDTQYF
>-|TRBV5-1|TRBJ2-7|few|17
TGCGCCAGCAGCGCCGTCTTCCTAGTGTCTTTCTCCTACGAGCAGTACTTC
CASSAVFLVSFSYEQYF
>TRBD2|TRBV7-2|TRBJ2-1|-|14
TGTGCCAGCAGCGAACTAGCGGGGGGATTGTTTCTGTTCTTC
CASSELAGGLFLFF
>-|TRBV5-5|TRBJ1-2|few|14
TGTGCCAGCACCAAACAGGGAGGGGACTATGGCTACACCTTC
CASTKQGGDYGYTF
>-|TRBV9|TRBJ2-2|-|15
TGTGCCAGCAGCGTAGACAGGGCCCTATCCGGGGAGCTGTTTTTT
CASSVDRALSGELFF
>-|TRBV5-1|TRBJ2-5|many|14
TGCGCCAGCAGCTTTAGTTCGGGACAAGAGACCCAGTACTTC
CASSFSSGQETQYF
>-|TRBV27|TRBJ1-5|-|12
TGTGCCAGCAGTTTATACAATCAGCCCCAGCATTTT
CASSLYNQPQHF
>TRBD2|TRBV6-1|TRBJ2-7|-|15
TGTGCCAGCAGCTCGGCTAGCGGGAGCGTCTACGAGCAGTACTTC
CASSSASGSVYEQYF
>-|TRBV29-1|TRBJ1-2|many|12
TGCAGCGACCGACAGTTTAACTATGGCTACACCTTC
CSDRQFNYGYTF
>-|TRBV20-1|TRBJ2-1|-|13
TGCAGTGCTAGTTTGGTCCGGTCTGGCGAGCAGTTCTTC
CSASLVRSGEQFF
>TRBD1|TRBV6-1|TRBJ2-7|-|14
TGTGCCAGCAGTCCGACAGGGACCCCCTACGAGCAGTACTTC
CASSPTGTPYEQYF
>TRBD1|TRBV19|TRBJ2-1|many|15
TGTGCCAGTAGTATGATGCAGGGGGTTGGGTATGAGCAGTTCTTC
CASSMMQGVGYEQFF
>TRBD2|TRBV27|TRBJ2-7|few|15
TGTGCCACCATCCGAGGTAGCGGGAGGGCAGAGGAGCAGTACTTC
CATIRGSGRAEEQYF
>-|TRBV12-3/TRBV12-4|TRBJ1-2|many|12
TGTGCCAGCAGTTTGGGCAGCTTAGGCTACACCTTC
CASSLGSLGYTF
>TRBD2|TRBV28|TRBJ2-7|medium-sized|14
TGTGCCAGCAGTATGGGAGGGCCCCGCTACGAGCAGTACTTC
CASSMGGPRYEQYF
>-|TRBV6-2/TRBV6-3|TRBJ2-7|few|15
TGTGCCAGCAGTTACTCGGCCGGGGGCGCCTACGAGCAGTACTTC
CASSYSAGGAYEQYF
>-|TRBV30|TRBJ2-7|-|11
TGTGCCTGGAGTCATACCTACGAGCAGTACTTC
CAWSHTYEQYF
>TRBD1|TRBV5-4|TRBJ1-3|-|17
TGTGCCAGCAGCGATGACAGGGTTCGCCACTCTGGAAACACCATATATTTT
CASSDDRVRHSGNTIYF
>-|TRBV18|TRBJ2-3|-|13
TGTGCCAGCTCACCCGGGCGGGCAGATACGCAGTATTTT
CASSPGRADTQYF
>-|TRBV6-8|TRBJ2-7|many|12
TGTGCCAGCGCAGGGAGTGGGGACGAGCAGTACTTC
CASAGSGDEQYF
>-|TRBV9|TRBJ2-1|-|14
TGTGCCAGCAGCTTCGCCCAGGGAGGTGACGAGCAGTTCTTC
CASSFAQGGDEQFF
>-|TRBV3-1|TRBJ2-2|-|15
TGTGCCAGCAGCCTCCGAAGGGCGAACACCGGGGAGCTGTTTTTT
CASSLRRANTGELFF
>-|TRBV6-2/TRBV6-3|TRBJ2-1|many|15
TGTGCCAGCAGGACACATTCTTTACTAGTAACTGAGCAGTTCTTC
CASRTHSLLVTEQFF
>-|TRBV15|TRBJ1-4|few|12
TGTGCCACCAGCGACAACAGTGAAAAACTGTTTTTT
CATSDNSEKLFF
>-|TRBV2|TRBJ2-7|many|13
TGTGCCAGCAGTACCCAAGGAACGGGACATGCAACCTTC
CASSTQGTGHATF
>-|TRBV11-2|TRBJ2-7|-|15
TGTGCCAGCAGCTTAGATCCAGGGGCCTCCTACGAGCAGTACTTC
CASSLDPGASYEQYF
>-|TRBV7-2|TRBJ2-5|few|14
TGTGCCAGCAGCTTAGTCCGCGGCCAAGAGACCCAGTACTTC
CASSLVRGQETQYF
>-|TRBV11-2|TRBJ2-3|many|12
TGTGCCAGCAGCTACTATACAGATACGCAGTATTTT
CASSYYTDTQYF
>-|TRBV5-1|TRBJ1-2|-|13
TGCGCCAGCAGCTTCACCCAGGCGCAGGGCTACACCTTC
CASSFTQAQGYTF
>-|TRBV28|TRBJ2-5|many|17
TGTGCCAGCAGCCGGAAAGGTCCCGCGGCGTCTCAAGAGACCCAGTACTTC
CASSRKGPAASQETQYF
>TRBD2|TRBV18|TRBJ2-7|few|15
TGTGCCAGCTCACCCACACGTAGCGGGAACTACGAGCAGTACTTC
CASSPTRSGNYEQYF
>-|TRBV3-1|TRBJ1-1|-|11
TGTGCCAGCAGCCAGAGGGCTGAAGCTTTCTTT
CASSQRAEAFF
>TRBD1|TRBV7-2|TRBJ2-1|many|14
TGTGCCAGCTACTCGGGACAGTTATACAATGAGCAGTTCTTC
CASYSGQLYNEQFF
>TRBD2|TRBV9|TRBJ2-1|few|16
TGTGCCAGCAGCGACCCCATGGCGGGGGGCCCCAATGAGCAGTTCTTC
CASSDPMAGGPNEQFF
>TRBD1|TRBV13|TRBJ1-2|many|14
TGTGCCAGCAGCCAAGGGACAGGGAACTATGGCTACACCTTC
CASSQGTGNYGYTF
>-|TRBV7-2|TRBJ2-2|-|13
TGTGCCAGCAGCCCCAGCAACACCGGGGAGCTGTTTTTT
CASSPSNTGELFF
>-|TRBV19|TRBJ2-7|many|15
TGTGCCAGTAGTCGTCCAAGCGGCAGCTCCTACGAGCAGTACTTC
CASSRPSGSSYEQYF
>-|TRBV19|TRBJ2-2|many|14
TGTGCCAGTAGTATAGACAGGGCCACCGGGGAGCTGTTTTTT
CASSIDRATGELFF
>-|TRBV7-9|TRBJ1-5|-|15
TGTGCCAGCAGCTTAGCAGGCAGGGAAGGACAGCCCCAGCATTTT
CASSLAGREGQPQHF
>TRBD2|TRBV6-2/TRBV6-3|TRBJ2-1|few|16
TGTGCCAGCAGTCCACAACTAGCGGGAGCCCTCAATGAGCAGTTCTTC
CASSPQLAGALNEQFF
>-|TRBV6-5|TRBJ1-3|few|13
TGTGCCCGAAGACTCGTCAGCCGGAACACCATATATTTT
CARRLVSRNTIYF
>-|TRBV20-1|TRBJ2-2|few|15
TGCAGTGCTTCACCTACTAGCCCAAGTTCCGGGGAGCTGTTTTTT
CSASPTSPSSGELFF
>-|TRBV13|TRBJ2-3|many|12
TGTGCCAGCAGCCTGGGCACAGATACGCAGTATTTT
CASSLGTDTQYF
>-|TRBV18|TRBJ2-7|-|12
TGTGCCAGCTCGGCAGACCCCTTGGAGCAGTACTTC
CASSADPLEQYF
>TRBD1|TRBV7-2|TRBJ2-7|-|14
TGTGCCAGCAGCGCTGGGACAGGCATCTACGAGCAGTACTTC
CASSAGTGIYEQYF
>TRBD2|TRBV24-1|TRBJ2-1|many|14
TGTGCCACCTGTCCGGGGGGCTCCTACAATGAGCAGTTCTTC
CATCPGGSYNEQFF
>-|TRBV12-3/TRBV12-4|TRBJ1-3|-|15
TGTGCCAGCAGTTTGGACAGAGCAGTTGGAAACACCATATATTTT
CASSLDRAVGNTIYF
>TRBD1|TRBV9|TRBJ2-4|-|14
TGTGCCAGCAGCCCCGGGACAGGGGCAAACATTCAGTACTTC
CASSPGTGANIQYF
>-|TRBV6-2/TRBV6-3|TRBJ2-3|many|16
TGTGCCAGCAGCCCCATAGGGCGGCAATACACAGATACGCAGTATTTT
CASSPIGRQYTDTQYF
>TRBD2|TRBV7-2|TRBJ2-1|-|17
TGTGCCAGCAGCCCTAGCGGGAGGGCGGTAAGGCACAATGAGCAGTTCTTC
CASSPSGRAVRHNEQFF
>-|TRBV6-2/TRBV6-3|TRBJ2-2|many|16
TGTGCCAGCAGTTACTCTAATGTTGCGGGCACCGGGGAGCTGTTTTTT
CASSYSNVAGTGELFF
>TRBD2|TRBV9|TRBJ2-7|few|14
TGTGCCAGCAGCGTCCAAACTAGCGGTTACGAGCAGTACTTC
CASSVQTSGYEQYF
>-|TRBV28|TRBJ2-7|few|13
TGTGCCAGCGCGATAGCGGAGGGCTACGAGCAGTACTTC
CASAIAEGYEQYF
>TRBD2|TRBV20-1|TRBJ2-7|-|16
TGCAGTGCTAGAACTACACTAGCGGGGGTGCCCTACGAGCAGTACTTC
CSARTTLAGVPYEQYF
>TRBD2|TRBV20-1|TRBJ2-2|many|18
TGCAGTGCTGAGCCGGGGCTAGCGGGGGGCCGACACACCGGGGAGCTGTTTTTT
CSAEPGLAGGRHTGELFF
>-|TRBV10-2|TRBJ2-2|few|13
TGCGCCAGCAGTACAGGGCTTAGCGGGGAGCTGTTTTTT
CASSTGLSGELFF
>TRBD2|TRBV24-1|TRBJ2-1|-|14
TGTGCCACCAGTCGCCGGGGGGGACACAATGAGCAGTTCTTC
CATSRRGGHNEQFF